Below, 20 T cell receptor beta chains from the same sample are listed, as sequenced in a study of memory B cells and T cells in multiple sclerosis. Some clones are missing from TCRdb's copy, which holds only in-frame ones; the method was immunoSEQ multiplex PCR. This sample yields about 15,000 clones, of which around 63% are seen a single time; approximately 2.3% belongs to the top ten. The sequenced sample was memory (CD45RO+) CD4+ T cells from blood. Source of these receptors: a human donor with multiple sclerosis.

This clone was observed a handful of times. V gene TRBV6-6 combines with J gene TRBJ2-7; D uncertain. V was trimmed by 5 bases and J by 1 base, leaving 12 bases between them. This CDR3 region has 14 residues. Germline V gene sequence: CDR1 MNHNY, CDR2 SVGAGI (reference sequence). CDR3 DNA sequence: TGTGCCAGCAGTCCGCCCACAATTTCCTACGAGCAGTACTTC. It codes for CASSPPTISYEQYF.

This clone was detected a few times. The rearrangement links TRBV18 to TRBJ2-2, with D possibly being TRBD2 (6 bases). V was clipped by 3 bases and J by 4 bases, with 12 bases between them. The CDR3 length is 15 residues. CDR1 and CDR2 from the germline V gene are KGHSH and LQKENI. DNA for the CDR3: TGTGCCAGCTCACCTTGGGACTCAGTCACCGGGGAGCTGTTTTTT. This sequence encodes CASSPWDSVTGELFF.

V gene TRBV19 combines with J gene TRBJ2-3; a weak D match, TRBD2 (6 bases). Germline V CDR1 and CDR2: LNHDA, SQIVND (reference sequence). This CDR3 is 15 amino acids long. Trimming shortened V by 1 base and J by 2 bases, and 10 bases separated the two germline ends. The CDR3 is CASSIGGTYTDTQYF. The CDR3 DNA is TGTGCCAGTAGTATAGGCGGGACCTACACAGATACGCAGTATTTT.

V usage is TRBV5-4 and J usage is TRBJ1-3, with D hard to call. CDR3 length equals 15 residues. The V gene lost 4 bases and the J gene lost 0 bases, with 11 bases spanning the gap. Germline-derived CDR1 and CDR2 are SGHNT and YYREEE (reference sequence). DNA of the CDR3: TGTGCCAGCAGCGCCGGACGGGGCTCTGGAAACACCATATATTTT. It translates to CASSAGRGSGNTIYF. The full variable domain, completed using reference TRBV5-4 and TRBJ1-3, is ETGVTQSPTHLIKTRGQQVTLRCSSQSGHNTVSWYQQALGQGPQFIFQYYREEENGRGNFPPRFSGLQFPNYSSELNVNALELDDSALYLCASSAGRGSGNTIYFGEGSWLTVV.

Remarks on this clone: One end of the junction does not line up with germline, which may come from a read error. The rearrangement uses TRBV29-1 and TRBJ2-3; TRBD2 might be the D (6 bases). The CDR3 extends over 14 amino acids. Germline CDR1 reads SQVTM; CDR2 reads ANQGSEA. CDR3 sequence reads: CSVGPGSSRDTQYF. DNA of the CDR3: TGCAGCGTTGGACCCGGGAGTAGCAGAGATACGCAGTATTTT.

The CDR3: CASTYRLAGGLATTDTQYF. The CDR3 bases are TGTGCCAGCACCTACCGACTAGCGGGAGGCCTGGCGACCACAGATACGCAGTATTTT. V is TRBV2 and J is TRBJ2-3, with 13 nucleotides matching TRBD2. The V and J ends lost 7 bases and 2 bases, in that order; junction bases with no gene match: 15. Germline V gives CDR1 SNHLY, CDR2 FYNNEI. CDR3 length: 19 residues.

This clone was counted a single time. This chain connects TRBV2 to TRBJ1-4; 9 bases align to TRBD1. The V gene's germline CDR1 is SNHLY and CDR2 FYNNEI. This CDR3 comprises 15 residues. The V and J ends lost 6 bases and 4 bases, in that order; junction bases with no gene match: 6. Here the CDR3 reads CASRGRTGVNEKLFF. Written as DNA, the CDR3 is TGTGCCAGCAGGGGAAGGACAGGGGTTAATGAAAAACTGTTTTTT.

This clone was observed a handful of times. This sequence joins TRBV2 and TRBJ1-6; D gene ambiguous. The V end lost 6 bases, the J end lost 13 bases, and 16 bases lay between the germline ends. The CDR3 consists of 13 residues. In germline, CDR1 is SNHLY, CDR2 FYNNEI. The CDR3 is CASRRDNVTPLHF. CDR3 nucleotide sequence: TGTGCCAGCAGACGAGACAACGTAACCCCCCTCCACTTT. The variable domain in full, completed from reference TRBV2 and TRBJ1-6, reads EPEVTQTPSHQVTQMGQEVILRCVPISNHLYFYWYRQILGQKVEFLVSFYNNEISEKSEIFDDQFSVERPDGSNFTLKIRSTKLEDSAMYFCASRRDNVTPLHFGNGTRLTVT.

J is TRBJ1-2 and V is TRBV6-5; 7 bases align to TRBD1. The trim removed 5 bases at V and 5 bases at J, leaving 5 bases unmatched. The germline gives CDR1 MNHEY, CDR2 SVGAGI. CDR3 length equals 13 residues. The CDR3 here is CASSETGIYGYTF. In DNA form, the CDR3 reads TGTGCCAGCAGTGAGACAGGGATATATGGCTACACCTTC.

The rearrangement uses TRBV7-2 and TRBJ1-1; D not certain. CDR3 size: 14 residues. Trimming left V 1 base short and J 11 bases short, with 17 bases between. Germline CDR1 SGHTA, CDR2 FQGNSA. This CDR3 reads CASSLGTFQVGAFF. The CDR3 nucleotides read TGTGCCAGCAGCTTAGGAACATTTCAGGTTGGCGCTTTCTTT.

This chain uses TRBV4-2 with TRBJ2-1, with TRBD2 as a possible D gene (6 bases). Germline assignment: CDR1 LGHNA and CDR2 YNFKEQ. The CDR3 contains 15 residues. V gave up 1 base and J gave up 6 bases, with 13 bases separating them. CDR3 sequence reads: CASSQGTSSSNEQFF. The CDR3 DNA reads TGTGCCAGCAGCCAAGGTACTAGCTCTTCCAATGAGCAGTTCTTC.

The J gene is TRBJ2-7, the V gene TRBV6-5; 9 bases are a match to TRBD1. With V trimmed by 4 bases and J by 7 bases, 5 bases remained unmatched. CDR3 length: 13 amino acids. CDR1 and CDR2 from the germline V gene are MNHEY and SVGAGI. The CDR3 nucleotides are TGTGCCAGCAGTTCTACAGGGGGCCTTGAGCAGTACTTC. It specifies CASSSTGGLEQYF.

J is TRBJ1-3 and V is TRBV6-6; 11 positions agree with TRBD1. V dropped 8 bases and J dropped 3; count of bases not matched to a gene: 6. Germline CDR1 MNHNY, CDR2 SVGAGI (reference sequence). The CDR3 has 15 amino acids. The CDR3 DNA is TGTGCCAGCGGACAGGGGGCTGTAGGTGGAAACACCATATATTTT. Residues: CASGQGAVGGNTIYF.

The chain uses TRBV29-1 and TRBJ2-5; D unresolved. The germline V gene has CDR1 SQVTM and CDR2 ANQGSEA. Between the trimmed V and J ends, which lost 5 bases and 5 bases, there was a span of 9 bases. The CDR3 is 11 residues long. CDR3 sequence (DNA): TGCAGCGTTTCGGTCACCGAGACCCAGTACTTC. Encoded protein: CSVSVTETQYF.

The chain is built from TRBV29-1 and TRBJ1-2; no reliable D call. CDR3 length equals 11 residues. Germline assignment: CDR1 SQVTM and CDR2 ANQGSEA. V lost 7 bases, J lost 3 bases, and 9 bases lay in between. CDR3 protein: CSGEGDYGYTF. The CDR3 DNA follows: TGCAGCGGGGAGGGAGACTATGGCTACACCTTC.

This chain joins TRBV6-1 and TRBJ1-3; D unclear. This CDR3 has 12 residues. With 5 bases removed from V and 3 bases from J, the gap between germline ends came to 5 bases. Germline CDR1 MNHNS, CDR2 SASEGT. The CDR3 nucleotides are TGTGCCAGCAGTATCGTTGGAAACACCATATATTTT. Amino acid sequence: CASSIVGNTIYF.

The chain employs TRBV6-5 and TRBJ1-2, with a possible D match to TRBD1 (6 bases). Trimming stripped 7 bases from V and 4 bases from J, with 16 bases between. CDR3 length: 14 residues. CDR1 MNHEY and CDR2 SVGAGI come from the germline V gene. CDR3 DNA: TGTGCCAGCAATAATCGAGGGGGGGGCTATGGCTACACCTTC. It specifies CASNNRGGGYGYTF.

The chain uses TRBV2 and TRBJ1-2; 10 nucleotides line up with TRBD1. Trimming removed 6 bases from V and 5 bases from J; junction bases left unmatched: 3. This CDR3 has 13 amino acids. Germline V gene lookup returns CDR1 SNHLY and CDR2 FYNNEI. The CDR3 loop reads CASRDRGRYGYTF. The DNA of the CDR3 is TGTGCCAGCAGGGACAGGGGGAGGTATGGCTACACCTTC.

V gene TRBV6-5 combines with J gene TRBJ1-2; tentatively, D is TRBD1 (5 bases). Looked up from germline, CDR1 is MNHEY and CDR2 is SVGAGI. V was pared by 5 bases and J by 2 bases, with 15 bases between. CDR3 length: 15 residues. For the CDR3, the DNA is TGTGCCAGCAGTAAATTGGGACTTCAAAACTATGGCTACACCTTC. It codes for CASSKLGLQNYGYTF.

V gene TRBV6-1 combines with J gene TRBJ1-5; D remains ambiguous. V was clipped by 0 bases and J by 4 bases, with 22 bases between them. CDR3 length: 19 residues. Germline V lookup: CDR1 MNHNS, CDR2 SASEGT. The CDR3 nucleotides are TGTGCCAGCAGTGAAGCGGTCGGTTTGGGCAGGCTAAGGAATCAGCCCCAGCATTTT. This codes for CASSEAVGLGRLRNQPQHF.